A selection of T cell receptor beta chains follows, all from one sample in a study of CD8 T cells in ankylosing spondylitis. TCRdb re-analysed the 5' RACE reads in MiXCR, keeping a single row per CDR3 protein. Altogether over 450,000 distinct CDR3 sequences are present, roughly 13% being singletons, with the ten largest covering 6.8%. The sequencing input was blood, either unsorted or a sorted T cell fraction (not recorded which). These receptors all come from a male donor with ankylosing spondylitis. The CDR3 runs from the conserved cysteine through the conserved F or W. The order of the fields is CDR3 protein, J gene, CDR3 length, V gene.

CSTAVGSTGELFF | TRBJ2-2 | 13 | TRBV29-1
CSVESDLEDTEAFF | TRBJ1-1 | 14 | TRBV29-1
CASRDDREGYGYTF | TRBJ1-2 | 14 | TRBV6-1
CASSSPGTVHEQYF | TRBJ2-7 | 14 | TRBV25-1
CASSIGQGQGNTIYF | TRBJ1-3 | 15 | TRBV5-5
CSATTPTQGLASRDEQFF | TRBJ2-1 | 18 | TRBV20-1
CASSLTGAASYNEQFF | TRBJ2-1 | 16 | TRBV5-1
CASSTWDQTNEQFF | TRBJ2-1 | 14 | TRBV5-1
CSAESGTGYSFEQYF | TRBJ2-7 | 15 | TRBV20-1
CASSQTTGDNEKLFF | TRBJ1-4 | 15 | TRBV3-1
CASSLDSVDTQYF | TRBJ2-3 | 13 | TRBV5-1
CASSPLGEQYF | TRBJ2-7 | 11 | TRBV7-2
CASSELAGDTGELFF | TRBJ2-2 | 15 | TRBV6-1
CASSQDLGSFNEQYF | TRBJ2-7 | 15 | TRBV3-1
CASSLTRTAALYGYTF | TRBJ1-2 | 16 | TRBV11-2
CASSWGTDNEQFF | TRBJ2-1 | 13 | TRBV6-2/TRBV6-3
CAWSRTGTNTEAFF | TRBJ1-1 | 14 | TRBV30
CSAREGFATNEKLFF | TRBJ1-4 | 15 | TRBV20-1
CASRSGTGGNTGELFF | TRBJ2-2 | 16 | TRBV12-3/TRBV12-4
CASSLGLTASGTDTQYF | TRBJ2-3 | 17 | TRBV27
CASSLDRRNEKLFF | TRBJ1-4 | 14 | TRBV5-1
CASSKGLAGEGTQYF | TRBJ2-3 | 15 | TRBV12-3/TRBV12-4
CATSRDPEGGRNEQFF | TRBJ2-1 | 16 | TRBV15
CSAAKREGTDTQYF | TRBJ2-3 | 14 | TRBV20-1
CSARGPGAQGVTEAFF | TRBJ1-1 | 16 | TRBV20-1
CASSLVGDRENGGEKLFF | TRBJ1-4 | 18 | TRBV7-8
CSALAWTSETQYF | TRBJ2-5 | 13 | TRBV20-1
CASSARIYSNQPQHF | TRBJ1-5 | 15 | TRBV6-1
CATSGLAGGTQYF | TRBJ2-3 | 13 | TRBV15
CASSSWGRSPNHPLHF | TRBJ1-6 | 16 | TRBV7-2
CASSLRDRDSGLQTRNYGYTF | TRBJ1-2 | 21 | TRBV5-4
CSADSSSYNEQFF | TRBJ2-1 | 13 | TRBV29-1
CASSLPGALEAFF | TRBJ1-1 | 13 | TRBV5-1
CASSPKVQNTEAFF | TRBJ1-1 | 14 | TRBV18
CASSPSYDRSGNTIYF | TRBJ1-3 | 16 | TRBV7-9
CSAGDRGKNIQYF | TRBJ2-4 | 13 | TRBV20-1
CASSSLGQGGYGYTF | TRBJ1-2 | 15 | TRBV11-2
CSARGLLGTDTQYF | TRBJ2-3 | 14 | TRBV20-1
CASSPAGDSGIQYF | TRBJ2-4 | 14 | TRBV5-1
CASSRNRDRGIETQYF | TRBJ2-5 | 16 | TRBV5-5
CASSKTENQNTQYF | TRBJ2-3 | 14 | TRBV3-1
CASSYQGRNTEAFF | TRBJ1-1 | 14 | TRBV12-3/TRBV12-4
CASLGKAETQYF | TRBJ2-5 | 12 | TRBV7-8
CATSDLPGSSYNEQFF | TRBJ2-1 | 16 | TRBV24-1
CASSVVTGASGTGELFF | TRBJ2-2 | 17 | TRBV9
CSVEQGGGYNEQFF | TRBJ2-1 | 14 | TRBV29-1
CASSIGTGSMNTEAFF | TRBJ1-1 | 16 | TRBV5-1
CASSLVSGNEKLFF | TRBJ1-4 | 14 | TRBV5-5
CASSPVLGEQFF | TRBJ2-1 | 12 | TRBV7-9
CASERGPGGELEQFF | TRBJ2-1 | 15 | TRBV5-6
CASSLDAQPQHF | TRBJ1-5 | 12 | TRBV5-4
CASSLWQGNIQYF | TRBJ2-4 | 13 | TRBV5-6
CASTLQVNTGELFF | TRBJ2-2 | 14 | TRBV12-3/TRBV12-4
CASSLVPGGGNEQFF | TRBJ2-1 | 15 | TRBV5-1
CSVEDNDGGEKLFF | TRBJ1-4 | 14 | TRBV29-1
CASRQSRNEQFF | TRBJ2-1 | 12 | TRBV7-8
CASSLASGLADTQYF | TRBJ2-3 | 15 | TRBV3-1
CSVESFRENTEAFF | TRBJ1-1 | 14 | TRBV29-1
CASSIERASEQFF | TRBJ2-1 | 13 | TRBV19
CASSLDRGANYGYTF | TRBJ1-2 | 15 | TRBV7-2